This TCR beta chain comes out of a study of cytomegalovirus exposure and HLA in healthy donors. The CDR3 covers 14 residues. Germline V gene data show CDR1 as SEHNR and CDR2 as FQNEAQ (reference sequence). Trimming pared 1 base from V and 2 bases from J, leaving 9 bases between. Amplification used 60 Vbeta primers and 13 Jbeta primers. Sequencing used immunoSEQ multiplex PCR; TCRdb keeps in-frame clones, though not all of them. This sample's table reports approximately 150,000 clones. The sequence derives from a woman aged 45-59 years in good health and CMV-seronegative. V gene TRBV7-9 combines with J gene TRBJ2-7, with D possibly being TRBD1 (6 bases). Specimen: PBMCs. CDR3 amino acids: CASSLGGLAYEQYF. The CDR3 DNA reads as TGTGCCAGCAGCTTAGGGGGGCTGGCCTACGAGCAGTACTTC.